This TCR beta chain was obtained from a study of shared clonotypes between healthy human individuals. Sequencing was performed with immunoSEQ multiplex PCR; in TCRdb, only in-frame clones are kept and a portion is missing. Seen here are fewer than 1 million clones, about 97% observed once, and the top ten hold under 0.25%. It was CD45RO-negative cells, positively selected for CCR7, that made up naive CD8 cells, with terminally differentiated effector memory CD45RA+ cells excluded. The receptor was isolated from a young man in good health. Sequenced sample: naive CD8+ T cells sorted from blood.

The CDR3 bases are TGTGCCAGCAGTCCCCCGGGACTAGCGGGATCCAAGTACCAAGAGACCCAGTACTTC. Its protein product is CASSPPGLAGSKYQETQYF. The chain couples TRBV28 to TRBJ2-5; 13 positions match TRBD2. CDR3 size: 19 residues. Unmatched junction bases numbered 12, after V lost 5 bases and J lost 0 bases. CDR1 is MDHEN and CDR2 is SYDVKM in the germline V gene. Drawing the rest from reference TRBV28 and TRBJ2-5, the complete variable domain is DVKVTQSSRYLVKRTGEKVFLECVQDMDHENMFWYRQDPGLGLRLIYFSYDVKMKEKGDIPEGYSVSREKKERFSLILESASTNQTSMYLCASSPPGLAGSKYQETQYFGPGTRLLVL.